This T cell receptor (beta chain) originates from a study of response to subunit inactivated influenza vaccine. General observations from the study: The authors suggested that every seasonal influenza vaccination recruits few new T cells.

The CDR3 has 13 amino acids. Germline V gives CDR1 SGHKS, CDR2 YYEKEE (reference sequence). V was shortened by 6 bases and J by 7 bases, with 16 bases between the two germline ends. Each CDR3 protein is one row after TCRdb ran MiXCR on the RT-PCR reads. This table has about 700,000 distinct CDR3 sequences, 11% to 15% appearing once. Only a few counts were recorded for this clonotype. Its antigen remains unknown. The sequence was collected from a man aged 50 or older who received an inactivated influenza vaccine. The chain uses TRBV5-5 and TRBJ1-1; perhaps TRBD1 as D (6 bases). The sequenced sample was PBMCs from blood, obtained 14 days before vaccination. The CDR3 here is CASNTRGQGEAFF. The CDR3 DNA reads TGTGCCAGCAACACCAGGGGTCAGGGTGAAGCTTTCTTT.